What follows are 30 T cell receptor beta chains derived from one specimen sequenced in a study of T cells in Graves' hyperthyroidism and ophthalmopathy. Amplification targeted TCR beta CDR3 regions from RNA transcripts. HTBI primers were used for first-round RT-PCR of the TCR CDR3. TCRdb independently ran MiXCR on the multiplex PCR reads; one entry per CDR3 protein. The table has about 320,000 distinct CDR3 sequences, approximately 17% seen once; the top ten hold around 34%. Sequenced sample: blood. The receptors come from a man aged 25 to 45 with Graves' hyperthyroidism.

This clonotype was recorded a few times. The chain uses TRBV11-2 and TRBJ1-2; D ambiguous. This CDR3 spans 16 amino acids. Germline V gene data show CDR1 as SGHAT and CDR2 as FQNNGV. Trimming removed 3 bases from V and 1 base from J, with 15 bases in between. Written as DNA, the CDR3 is TGTGCCAGCAGCTTGTCTACGGGGATTAATAACTATGGCTACACCTTC. The encoded protein is CASSLSTGINNYGYTF.

This clonotype was observed at least ten times. The J gene is TRBJ2-7, the V gene TRBV6-2 or TRBV6-3; 7 bases are a match to TRBD1. This CDR3 spans 14 amino acids. Germline CDR1 reads MNHEY; CDR2 reads SVGEGT. The V segment lost 6 bases and the J segment 2 bases; nucleotides outside the gene matches: 7. The CDR3 nucleotides are TGTGCCAGCAGCCTCCGGGACAGCGCCTACGAGCAGTACTTC. This translates into CASSLRDSAYEQYF.

This clonotype was picked up many times. The rearrangement uses TRBV20-1 and TRBJ1-2; D is possibly TRBD1 (5 bases). The germline gives CDR1 DFQATT, CDR2 SNEGSKA (reference sequence). V gave up 5 bases and J gave up 3 bases, with 16 bases separating them. The CDR3 spans 14 residues. This CDR3 reads CSAPYGGGDYGYTF. CDR3 nucleotides: TGCAGTGCTCCCTACGGGGGAGGGGACTATGGCTACACCTTC.

This clonotype showed up many times. This chain connects TRBV18 to TRBJ2-3; possible D gene TRBD1, 5 bases. V gave up 0 bases and J gave up 3 bases, with 13 bases separating them. CDR1 is KGHSH, CDR2 LQKENI, per germline. The CDR3 covers 16 residues. CDR3 in DNA: TGTGCCAGCTCACCACCGACAGATAGGTTTACAGATACGCAGTATTTT. Its protein is CASSPPTDRFTDTQYF.

CDR3 in amino acids: CASSLGVYGQGDEKLFF. CDR3 DNA: TGTGCCAGCAGCTTAGGGGTCTACGGACAGGGAGATGAAAAACTGTTTTTT. This sequence joins TRBV7-9 and TRBJ1-4; 8 bases map to TRBD1. The CDR3 covers 17 residues. V lost 1 base and J lost 6; bases outside the gene matches: 10. From germline, CDR1 is SEHNR and CDR2 FQNEAQ (reference sequence).

The sample holds a few counts of this clonotype. This sequence joins TRBV12-5 and TRBJ2-5; D gene ambiguous. The V gene lost 2 bases and the J gene lost 3 bases, with 4 bases spanning the gap. In germline, CDR1 is LGHNT, CDR2 FRNRAP. The CDR3 is made up of 12 amino acids. The CDR3 loop reads CASGLIEETQYF. The DNA for the CDR3 is TGTGCTAGTGGTTTGATTGAAGAGACCCAGTACTTC.

This clonotype came up a few times. This rearrangement joins TRBV20-1 to TRBJ2-3; D is uncertain. Germline CDR1 is DFQATT and CDR2 is SNEGSKA (reference sequence). The CDR3 contains 11 residues. With 0 bases removed from V and 10 bases from J, the gap between germline ends came to 8 bases. CDR3 amino acids: CSARESGPQYF. The CDR3 nucleotides read TGCAGTGCTAGAGAAAGTGGTCCGCAGTATTTT.

This CDR3 is CASRNLGKTQYF. The CDR3 nucleotides are TGTGCCAGCCGAAACCTGGGAAAGACCCAGTACTTC. This chain joins TRBV27 and TRBJ2-5; D not resolved. CDR1 and CDR2 from the germline V gene are MNHEY and SMNVEV (reference sequence). The CDR3 is 12 residues long. The ends were cut back, 8 bases at V and 6 bases at J, with 13 bases in the middle.

This clonotype has at least ten counts. The V and J genes are TRBV11-2 and TRBJ2-2; 14 nucleotides match TRBD2. The CDR3 is 18 amino acids. After removal of 0 bases from V and 6 bases from J, the junction contained 6 bases not matched to a gene. CDR1 and CDR2 from the germline V gene are SGHAT and FQNNGV. This CDR3 is CASSLETSGRARPGELFF. As DNA, the CDR3 is TGTGCCAGCAGCTTAGAGACTAGCGGGAGGGCCAGGCCCGGGGAGCTGTTTTTT.

This clonotype has more than one count but fewer than ten. The J gene is TRBJ1-4, the V gene TRBV27, with D possibly TRBD1 on 6 matching bases. There are 13 residues in the CDR3. In germline, CDR1 is MNHEY, CDR2 SMNVEV (reference sequence). V was cut by 3 bases and J by 7 bases, with 9 bases left in between. The DNA of the CDR3 is TGTGCCAGCAGTTTGGGCAGGGGTGAAAAACTGTTTTTT. Translating gives CASSLGRGEKLFF.

This clonotype was detected a few times. The chain carries TRBV25-1 and TRBJ1-1, with D uncertain. Trimming cost V 1 base and J 0 bases, with 6 bases left between them. The germline CDR1 and CDR2 sequences are MGHDK and SYGVNS. The CDR3 contains 14 residues. In DNA form, the CDR3 reads TGTGCCAGCAGTGAATCTCTGGTGAACACTGAAGCTTTCTTT. The encoded protein is CASSESLVNTEAFF.

V and J are TRBV7-9 and TRBJ2-5; D not resolved. Germline lookup yields CDR1 SEHNR and CDR2 FQNEAQ (reference sequence). The V and J ends lost 1 base and 4 bases respectively, with 10 bases between them. The CDR3 length is 14 residues. The CDR3 DNA reads as TGTGCCAGCAGCTTAGATGTCAGGACAGAGACCCAGTACTTC. This encodes CASSLDVRTETQYF.

This clonotype was observed at least ten times. This chain uses TRBV28 with TRBJ1-5, with D perhaps matching TRBD1 (6 bases). The V and J ends lost 7 bases and 7 bases respectively, with 17 bases between them. In germline, CDR1 is MDHEN, CDR2 SYDVKM. The CDR3 runs to 14 residues. The CDR3 nucleotides read TGTGCCAGCAAACCCCCAGGGGCCAGGCAGCCCCAGCATTTT. It translates to CASKPPGARQPQHF.

This clonotype occurred a few times. This chain joins TRBV27 and TRBJ2-2, with 8 bases that match TRBD1. V shed 8 bases, J shed 4 bases, and the junction held 12 bases outside the gene matches. The CDR3 extends over 16 amino acids. In germline, CDR1 is MNHEY, CDR2 SMNVEV (reference sequence). In DNA form, the CDR3 reads TGTGCCAGCGGGAGCGGACAGGGAAGGGGCACCGGGGAGCTGTTTTTT. Amino acid sequence: CASGSGQGRGTGELFF.

The rearrangement joins TRBV15 to TRBJ2-2, with 11 bases lining up with TRBD2. CDR1 is LNHNV, CDR2 YYDKDF, per germline (reference sequence). V dropped 1 base and J dropped 1; count of bases not matched to a gene: 5. The CDR3 is made up of 18 amino acids. The CDR3 is CATSRGLAGTLNTGELFF. For the CDR3, the DNA is TGTGCCACCAGCAGAGGACTAGCGGGAACATTGAACACCGGGGAGCTGTTTTTT.

This chain uses TRBV19 with TRBJ2-3; D possibly corresponds to TRBD2 (6 bases). CDR1 and CDR2 from the germline V gene are LNHDA and SQIVND (reference sequence). V shed 9 bases and J shed 9 bases, with 19 bases lying between them. The CDR3 consists of 13 residues. CDR3: CASFSGSAGTQYF. CDR3 nucleotides: TGTGCCAGCTTCAGCGGGTCCGCAGGCACGCAGTATTTT.

This clonotype was counted a few times. The rearrangement joins TRBV4-2 to TRBJ2-7; 7 positions match TRBD2. The ends lost 1 base at V and 3 bases at J; junction bases unmatched: 6. Germline V lookup: CDR1 LGHNA, CDR2 YNFKEQ. CDR3 length equals 15 residues. CDR3 residues: CASSQGGGRGYEQYF. The CDR3 nucleotides are TGTGCCAGCAGCCAAGGGGGCGGGAGAGGCTACGAGCAGTACTTC.

This clonotype was recorded many times. The rearrangement uses TRBV27 and TRBJ2-1; D might be TRBD1 (6 bases). CDR3 length: 15 residues. Germline assignment: CDR1 MNHEY and CDR2 SMNVEV (reference sequence). V gave up 3 bases and J gave up 2 bases, with 11 bases separating them. In nucleotides, the CDR3 is TGTGCCAGCAGTTTTTGGACAGACGCCTACAATGAGCAGTTCTTC. It translates to CASSFWTDAYNEQFF.

The rearrangement links TRBV20-1 to TRBJ2-1; 10 nucleotides agree with TRBD2. Germline lookup yields CDR1 DFQATT and CDR2 SNEGSKA (reference sequence). The CDR3 totals 15 residues. Unmatched junction bases numbered 6, after V lost 5 bases and J lost 2 bases. CDR3 residues: CSAHGLAETYNEQFF. The CDR3 DNA sequence: TGCAGTGCTCACGGACTAGCGGAAACCTACAATGAGCAGTTCTTC.

For this clonotype: Germline and junction disagree at one end, which may indicate a read error. The rearrangement joins TRBV7-8 to TRBJ2-2; TRBD2 matches 10 bases. The CDR3 has 15 residues. Germline CDR1 and CDR2: SGHVS and FQNEAQ. The CDR3 protein is CASSLNSGRTGEQFF. The DNA for the CDR3 is TGTGCCAGCAGCTTAAATAGCGGGAGGACCGGGGAGCAGTTTTTT.

This chain links TRBV7-8 with TRBJ2-6; 8 bases align to TRBD1. There are 17 residues in the CDR3. V lost 1 base and J lost 4; bases outside the gene matches: 6. Germline loops: CDR1 SGHVS, CDR2 FQNEAQ. The CDR3: CASSLGRQGTGANVLTF. The CDR3 DNA is TGTGCCAGCAGCTTAGGAAGACAGGGGACAGGGGCCAACGTCCTGACTTTC.

V and J are TRBV7-3 and TRBJ2-5; 11 nucleotides line up with TRBD2. Germline lookup yields CDR1 SGHTA and CDR2 FQGTGA. The CDR3 runs 14 residues. Unmatched junction bases numbered 3, after V lost 5 bases and J lost 4 bases. CDR3 amino acids: CASSMGTSGETQYF. The CDR3 region has the DNA TGTGCCAGCAGCATGGGGACTAGCGGAGAGACCCAGTACTTC.

This clonotype was detected a few times. V is TRBV5-6 and J is TRBJ2-6; D is possibly TRBD1 or TRBD2 (5 bases each). V dropped 2 bases and J dropped 4 bases, with 16 bases sitting between them. Germline lookup yields CDR1 SGHDT and CDR2 YYEEEE. CDR3 length: 17 amino acids. CDR3 nucleotides: TGTGCCAGCAGCTTTCCTAATGGGGGAGCCGGGGCCAACGTCCTGACTTTC. Translating gives CASSFPNGGAGANVLTF.

The table lists this clonotype with a few counts. The chain links TRBV5-1 to TRBJ2-1; possible D gene TRBD2, 6 bases. CDR3 size: 16 residues. The germline gives CDR1 SGHRS, CDR2 YFSETQ. V was cut by 2 bases and J by 8 bases, with 20 bases left in between. The CDR3 bases are TGCGCCAGCAGCTTCGGTACCGGGAGTGCGTACGATGAGCAGTTCTTC. Amino acids: CASSFGTGSAYDEQFF.

This clonotype was seen ten or more times. This chain links TRBV30 with TRBJ2-5; D gene uncertain. This CDR3 region has 13 residues. From germline, CDR1 is GTSNPN and CDR2 SVGIG (reference sequence). Trimming shortened V by 8 bases and J by 0 bases, and 13 bases separated the two germline ends. The CDR3 spells CAGTFGNQETQYF. The CDR3 DNA is TGTGCCGGAACATTTGGGAACCAAGAGACCCAGTACTTC.

This clonotype came up a few times. This chain uses TRBV9 with TRBJ2-3, with a tentative D call TRBD2 (5 bases). CDR1 SGDLS and CDR2 YYNGEE come from the germline V gene. The V and J ends lost 0 bases and 0 bases respectively, with 8 bases between them. The CDR3 totals 15 residues. Here the CDR3 reads CASSVDPGSTDTQYF. For the CDR3, the DNA is TGTGCCAGCAGCGTAGATCCGGGAAGCACAGATACGCAGTATTTT.

At least ten counts were recorded for this clonotype. This rearrangement joins TRBV20-1 to TRBJ2-7; D gene unclear. V lost 5 bases, J lost 4 bases, and 12 bases lay in between. The CDR3 is 12 amino acids. CDR1 is DFQATT, CDR2 SNEGSKA, per germline (reference sequence). This CDR3 is CSASWQEYEQYF. DNA for the CDR3: TGCAGTGCTTCGTGGCAGGAATACGAGCAGTACTTC.

The table lists this clonotype with many counts. This chain joins TRBV30 and TRBJ2-1, with a tentative D call TRBD1 (7 bases). CDR1 is GTSNPN and CDR2 is SVGIG in the germline V gene (reference sequence). V gave up 8 bases and J gave up 4 bases, with 21 bases separating them. The CDR3 is made up of 15 amino acids. The CDR3 sequence: CAAAAAGQSYNEQFF. The DNA of the CDR3 is TGTGCCGCCGCCGCCGCGGGACAGTCTTACAATGAGCAGTTCTTC.

This clonotype was counted at least ten times. This chain connects TRBV27 to TRBJ1-5, with D maybe TRBD1 (5 bases). V was shortened by 4 bases and J by 1 base, with 17 bases between the two germline ends. The CDR3 has 17 residues. Germline V CDR1 and CDR2: MNHEY, SMNVEV (reference sequence). The CDR3 region has the DNA TGTGCCAGCAGTTCCCCGGGGGGGAAGGGGAGCAATCAGCCCCAGCATTTT. Translated, it gives CASSSPGGKGSNQPQHF.

This clonotype was seen ten or more times. The chain is built from TRBV19 and TRBJ1-1; TRBD1 matches at 7 bases. The junction had 3 bases not matched to a gene; V was cut back by 6 bases and J by 5 bases. This CDR3 region has 12 residues. Germline CDR1 LNHDA, CDR2 SQIVND (reference sequence). CDR3 in amino acids: CASRQQGTEAFF. The CDR3 DNA reads TGTGCCAGTAGGCAACAGGGGACTGAAGCTTTCTTT.